Following are 31 T cell receptor beta chains from one sample sequenced in a study of CD8 T cells in ankylosing spondylitis. Whole-study results and caveats: Ankylosing spondylitis blood appeared to be characterized by a TCR beta motif of roughly eight highly homologous variants.

Each CDR3 protein is one row after TCRdb ran MiXCR on the 5' RACE reads. Counted here are 130,000 or so distinct CDR3 sequences, approximately 17% occurring once; the ten biggest clones make up 30% to 35%. For these TCRs, the target antigens are not known. Sample: blood, either unsorted or a sorted T cell fraction (not recorded which). These receptors all come from a male donor with ankylosing spondylitis.

The chain employs TRBV18 and TRBJ2-1; D is unresolved. This CDR3 is built from 21 residues. Trimming took off 3 bases at V and 2 bases at J, with 29 bases between the two ends. Germline CDR1 reads KGHSH; CDR2 reads LQKENI. DNA of the CDR3: TGTGCCAGCTCACCGATCTATACCCTTCCTTGGAGCCGACCTACCTACAATGAGCAGTTCTTC. It is translated as CASSPIYTLPWSRPTYNEQFF.

The chain uses TRBV5-5 and TRBJ2-7; 10 nucleotides match TRBD1. The germline CDR1 and CDR2 sequences are SGHKS and YYEKEE (reference sequence). The CDR3 extends over 15 amino acids. J lost 2 bases, V lost 3 bases, and 5 bases had no gene match. The CDR3 nucleotides read TGTGCCAGCAGCTCCTCCGGGACAGGGGCCTACGAGCAGTACTTC. It translates to CASSSSGTGAYEQYF.

The chain links TRBV4-2 to TRBJ1-4; D is unclear. CDR3 length: 15 amino acids. In germline, CDR1 is LGHNA, CDR2 YNFKEQ. V lost 0 bases and J lost 8, with 13 bases in between. CDR3 residues: CASSQELPQVEKLFF. CDR3 sequence (DNA): TGTGCCAGCAGCCAAGAGCTCCCTCAGGTAGAAAAACTGTTTTTT.

Only a few counts were recorded for this clonotype. This chain connects TRBV7-8 to TRBJ1-6; D possibly corresponds to TRBD1 (6 bases). Between the trimmed V and J ends, which lost 4 bases and 8 bases, there was a span of 12 bases. Germline assignment: CDR1 SGHVS and CDR2 FQNEAQ. CDR3 length: 14 residues. In nucleotides, the CDR3 is TGTGCCAGCAGCTCCAGGACAGCCGATTCACCCCTCCACTTT. Translation: CASSSRTADSPLHF.

The chain recombines TRBV5-1 with TRBJ2-7, with TRBD2 identical over 10 bases. V was pared by 1 base and J by 2 bases, with 9 bases of the junction left unmatched. Germline CDR1 reads SGHRS; CDR2 reads YFSETQ. The CDR3 has 17 amino acids. Written as DNA, the CDR3 is TGCGCCAGCAGCTTGACCGATAGCGGGAGGCAACCCTACGAGCAGTACTTC. Amino acids: CASSLTDSGRQPYEQYF.

J is TRBJ2-2 and V is TRBV7-3; 7 nucleotides align to TRBD1. V gave up 5 bases and J gave up 1 base; unmatched junction bases: 4. The CDR3 has 15 amino acids. Germline lookup yields CDR1 SGHTA and CDR2 FQGTGA. The CDR3, as DNA: TGTGCCAGCAGCCAATACAGGGGGAACACCGGGGAGCTGTTTTTT. It is translated as CASSQYRGNTGELFF.

In this sample, this clonotype turned up a few times. J is TRBJ1-2 and V is TRBV24-1, with 9 bases identical to TRBD1. The V segment lost 4 bases and the J segment 7 bases; nucleotides outside the gene matches: 9. The CDR3 runs 15 residues. Germline lookup yields CDR1 KGHDR and CDR2 SFDVKD. The CDR3 region is CATSDGTGKSGGYTF. CDR3 nucleotide sequence: TGTGCCACCAGTGACGGGACAGGGAAGAGCGGTGGCTACACCTTC.

V and J are TRBV4-1 and TRBJ2-1; unclear D gene. The germline V gene has CDR1 MGHRA and CDR2 YSYEKL. Trimming took off 1 base at V and 6 bases at J, with 4 bases between the two ends. This CDR3 has 12 amino acids. This chain's CDR3 is CASSQVVNEQFF. The DNA for the CDR3 is TGCGCCAGCAGCCAAGTCGTCAATGAGCAGTTCTTC.

The chain joins TRBV6-2 or TRBV6-3 to TRBJ1-5, with D uncertain. This CDR3 spans 11 amino acids. Trimming shortened V by 4 bases and J by 12 bases, and 10 bases separated the two germline ends. Germline loops: CDR1 MNHEY, CDR2 SVGEGT. The CDR3 sequence: CASSSDVGQHF. CDR3 in DNA: TGTGCCAGCAGTTCCGATGTGGGCCAGCATTTT.

This clonotype was seen ten or more times. This chain links TRBV4-1 with TRBJ2-5, with 10 bases identical to TRBD1. The germline V gene encodes CDR1 MGHRA and CDR2 YSYEKL. The CDR3 loop spans 15 amino acids. J lost 5 bases, V lost 2 bases, and 5 bases had no gene match. DNA of the CDR3: TGCGCCAGCAGCCAACGACAGGGGGCAGGGGAGACCCAGTACTTC. Translation gives CASSQRQGAGETQYF.

This clonotype was recorded a few times. J is TRBJ2-2 and V is TRBV12-3 or TRBV12-4; a possible D gene is TRBD2 (5 bases). The V end was cut by 1 base, the J end by 4 bases, with 10 bases between. This CDR3 contains 15 residues. The CDR3 DNA sequence: TGTGCCAGCAGTTTAGGAGGGCCAGGCACCGGGGAGCTGTTTTTT. Translating gives CASSLGGPGTGELFF.

The chain carries TRBV12-3 or TRBV12-4 and TRBJ2-1; no firm D call. With 3 bases removed from V and 2 bases from J, the gap between germline ends came to 8 bases. This CDR3 spans 14 amino acids. DNA for the CDR3: TGTGCCAGCAGTTTCGGTCTAACCTACAATGAGCAGTTCTTC. Its protein is CASSFGLTYNEQFF.

The V gene is TRBV25-1, the J gene TRBJ2-2; weak D call: TRBD2 (5 bases). Trimming cost V 1 base and J 4 bases, with 13 bases left between them. Germline V lookup: CDR1 MGHDK, CDR2 SYGVNS. The CDR3 contains 16 residues. DNA for the CDR3: TGTGCCAGCAGTGAATCCCACCGGGGTTCCACCGGGGAGCTGTTTTTT. This translates into CASSESHRGSTGELFF. The full variable domain, its missing parts supplied by reference TRBV25-1 and TRBJ2-2, is EADIYQTPRYLVIGTGKKITLECSQTMGHDKMYWYQQDPGMELHLIHYSYGVNSTEKGDLSSESTVSRIRTEHFPLTLESARPSHTSQYLCASSESHRGSTGELFFGEGSRLTVL.

This clonotype was seen more than once but under ten times. This chain's CDR3 is CASSATASYEQYF. For the CDR3, the DNA is TGTGCCAGCAGCGCTACGGCGTCCTACGAGCAGTACTTC. The J gene is TRBJ2-7, the V gene TRBV13; D is unresolved. V gave up 5 bases and J gave up 1 base, with 9 bases separating them. Germline V gene data show CDR1 as PRHDT and CDR2 as FYEKMQ (reference sequence). The CDR3 spans 13 residues.

The V gene is TRBV28, the J gene TRBJ2-2; D uncertain. Germline lookup yields CDR1 MDHEN and CDR2 SYDVKM. The CDR3 runs 16 residues. Trimming pared 3 bases from V and 4 bases from J, leaving 15 bases between. The CDR3 DNA sequence: TGTGCCAGCAGTTTCCCCCAGGCCTTGGGCACCGGGGAGCTGTTTTTT. Translated, it gives CASSFPQALGTGELFF.

This clonotype was seen a few times. The chain recombines TRBV27 with TRBJ2-3; no definite D call. Looked up from germline, CDR1 is MNHEY and CDR2 is SMNVEV (reference sequence). V lost 7 bases and J lost 7, with 9 bases in between. The CDR3 runs 11 residues. For the CDR3, the DNA is TGTGCCAGCATAACCCGGAATACGCAGTATTTT. Amino acids: CASITRNTQYF.

There are a few counts of this clonotype. The chain employs TRBV7-9 and TRBJ2-7; no reliable D call. Germline V gene lookup returns CDR1 SEHNR and CDR2 FQNEAQ (reference sequence). The CDR3 has 14 residues. V lost 5 bases and J lost 4, with 15 bases in between. The CDR3 coding sequence is TGTGCCAGCAGCCCGGACGGAGAACGATACGAGCAGTACTTC. As protein: CASSPDGERYEQYF.

The chain uses TRBV13 and TRBJ2-5; no definite D call. CDR3 size: 14 residues. CDR1 is PRHDT, CDR2 FYEKMQ, per germline (reference sequence). V lost 5 bases to trimming and J lost 1 base, with 11 bases between them. In DNA form, the CDR3 reads TGTGCCAGCAGCCACCGACGGTTCCAAGAGACCCAGTACTTC. The encoded protein is CASSHRRFQETQYF.

The chain has TRBV28 and TRBJ2-7; unclear D gene. CDR3 length equals 11 residues. V shed 8 bases and J shed 7 bases, with 12 bases lying between them. Germline CDR1 is MDHEN and CDR2 is SYDVKM. The CDR3 nucleotides are TGTGCCAGCCGATTCGGGCCGGAGCAGTACTTC. This encodes CASRFGPEQYF.

A few counts support this clonotype. The rearrangement uses TRBV29-1 and TRBJ1-3; D unresolved. Per the germline V gene, CDR1 is SQVTM and CDR2 is ANQGSEA. This CDR3 spans 12 amino acids. Trimming cost V 4 bases and J 0 bases, with 4 bases left between them. Written as DNA, the CDR3 is TGCAGCGTTGTCGCCTCTGGAAACACCATATATTTT. Amino acid sequence: CSVVASGNTIYF.

The V and J genes are TRBV4-3 and TRBJ2-7; D remains ambiguous. The CDR3 is 17 residues long. Per germline, CDR1 LGHNA and CDR2 YSLEER. Trimming removed 1 base at V and 0 bases at J, with 16 bases between. The CDR3 spells CASSQVLKLGNSYEQYF. CDR3 coding DNA: TGCGCCAGCAGCCAAGTTCTAAAATTAGGTAACTCCTACGAGCAGTACTTC.

This clonotype has more than one count but fewer than ten. The rearrangement uses TRBV4-2 and TRBJ2-2; tentative D call: TRBD2 (5 bases). CDR3 length: 18 amino acids. The V and J ends lost 4 bases and 0 bases respectively, with 18 bases between them. Germline loops: CDR1 LGHNA, CDR2 YNFKEQ. CDR3 coding DNA: TGTGCCAGCAGCCCCCCGGACTTAGTCCATACGAACACCGGGGAGCTGTTTTTT. It is translated as CASSPPDLVHTNTGELFF.

V gene TRBV28 combines with J gene TRBJ1-3, with D maybe TRBD1 (6 bases). V was shortened by 6 bases and J by 8 bases, with 17 bases between the two germline ends. Germline values: CDR1 MDHEN, CDR2 SYDVKM. This CDR3 spans 14 amino acids. DNA for the CDR3: TGTGCCAGCAGCTCCGGGACACCGAAACACACCATATATTTT. Translated: CASSSGTPKHTIYF.

This clonotype was seen only a few times. The chain joins TRBV27 to TRBJ2-7; TRBD2 matches 11 bases. The J segment lost 3 bases and the V segment lost 10 bases, leaving 17 bases of the junction unmatched. The germline gives CDR1 MNHEY, CDR2 SMNVEV (reference sequence). This CDR3 region has 17 residues. In DNA, the CDR3 is TGTGCCACCAAGCCCGGGACTAGCGGACTTGGATTCTACGAGCAGTACTTC. This sequence encodes CATKPGTSGLGFYEQYF.

The rearrangement uses TRBV6-5 and TRBJ1-5; D unclear. The CDR3 is 18 amino acids. Germline CDR1 is MNHEY and CDR2 is SVGAGI. Between the trimmed V and J ends, which lost 0 bases and 9 bases, there was a span of 24 bases. The CDR3 nucleotides read TGTGCCAGCAGTTACTCGATGCCCCCGCATACGGACGCTCGGCCCCAGCATTTT. It specifies CASSYSMPPHTDARPQHF.

The rearrangement uses TRBV20-1 and TRBJ2-7, with TRBD2 matching 13 bases. The germline CDR1 and CDR2 sequences are DFQATT and SNEGSKA (reference sequence). With 0 bases clipped from V and 0 bases from J, the junction kept 5 bases outside the gene matches. The CDR3 contains 17 residues. The CDR3: CSARDGTSGISSYEQYF. The DNA for the CDR3 is TGCAGTGCTAGAGATGGGACTAGCGGGATTAGCTCCTACGAGCAGTACTTC.

This clonotype appeared a few times. The rearrangement links TRBV4-3 to TRBJ2-2; 9 nucleotides line up with TRBD2. In germline, CDR1 is LGHNA, CDR2 YSLEER. J gave up 5 bases and V 0 bases, and 7 bases lay outside the gene matches. The CDR3 has 17 residues. The CDR3 here is CASSQESSGRSTGELFF. The CDR3 nucleotides are TGCGCCAGCAGCCAAGAATCCAGCGGGAGGTCGACCGGGGAGCTGTTTTTT.

This clonotype was detected a few times. V is TRBV7-9 and J is TRBJ1-5, with a weak D call TRBD1 (5 bases). The CDR3 length is 13 residues. V was cut by 1 base and J by 5 bases, with 6 bases left in between. Germline V lookup: CDR1 SEHNR, CDR2 FQNEAQ (reference sequence). CDR3 in amino acids: CASSLVGDQPQHF. The CDR3 DNA follows: TGTGCCAGCAGCTTAGTGGGGGATCAGCCCCAGCATTTT.

This rearrangement joins TRBV28 to TRBJ2-2, with D possibly matching TRBD1 (8 bases). V dropped 6 bases and J dropped 7 bases, with 15 bases sitting between them. The length of the CDR3 is 14 residues. From germline, CDR1 is MDHEN and CDR2 SYDVKM. CDR3 in amino acids: CASSLTGEGGELFF. In nucleotides, the CDR3 is TGTGCCAGCAGCCTGACAGGGGAGGGCGGGGAGCTGTTTTTT.

The table lists this clonotype with a few counts. CDR3 in amino acids: CASSLGGVSNQPQHF. CDR3 DNA: TGTGCCAGCAGCTTAGGGGGCGTTAGCAATCAGCCCCAGCATTTT. The chain links TRBV7-9 to TRBJ1-5; TRBD1 might be the D (5 bases). Germline loops: CDR1 SEHNR, CDR2 FQNEAQ (reference sequence). The CDR3 loop spans 15 amino acids. The V end was cut by 1 base, the J end by 0 bases, with 7 bases between.

This clonotype came up a few times. The chain recombines TRBV21-1 with TRBJ2-3; the table's D call, TRBD2, was not checked against the DNA. TRBV21-1 is a recognized pseudogene. CDR3 size: 20 residues. Here the CDR3 DNA reads TGTGCCAGCAGCATTACGTGTCAGGGGCTAGCGGGGACTCCTAGGGATACGCAGTATTTT. It codes for CASSITCQGLAGTPRDTQYF.